This TCR beta chain was documented in a study of cytomegalovirus exposure and HLA in healthy donors (dated by TCRdb to 2017 to 2019). For context, the study as a whole: In an earlier analysis of some 610 of the donors, 250 to 300 Gb of sequence data and 120 million or so unique TCR beta sequences from 150 million to 200 million T cells were reported. The genetic ancestry cluster associated with self-reported Caucasian donors included about 84% of the roughly 410 genotyped donors. Because of strong linkage in the cohort, roughly 5 DR-DQ haplotypes were treated as single units for association and clustering. An early release that covered some 640 HLA-typed donors contained approximately 300 gigabases of sequencing data and 75 million to 100 million unique TCR sequences. A later genetic analysis used genome-wide SNP genotypes for about three fifths of the 666 donors, treating that subset as a discovery cohort. Class I and class II HLA loci were covered by the typing at four-digit resolution. A later analysis re-examined previously published TCR beta repertoires from more than 600 donors and added high-resolution HLA genotyping to investigate patterns of TCR occurrence. To predict cytomegalovirus infection status, the study combined high-throughput TCR immunosequencing, statistical association of individual TCRs with disease status, and machine learning. To decide whether each TCR beta V gene segment behaved as functional or pseudogenic, an earlier analysis of some 600 of the donors relied on high-throughput TCR beta sequencing. In addition to the first cohort of about 650 subjects, a separate validation cohort of under 150 different subjects was used. The T cell repertoires of 700 or so subjects were profiled by immunosequencing and related to cytomegalovirus serostatus. The study aimed to test whether cataloging public T cell receptors could reveal signatures of past pathogen exposure. Typing coverage varied by locus: roughly 629-640 donors for A, B, C, DRB1 and DQB1; roughly 510 for DQA1; over 600 for DPA1; fewer than 480 for DPB1. All discovery cohort repertoires had been generated using a single sequencing platform. Donor age, sex, ethnicity and CMV serostatus were compiled alongside the repertoire data. In the later analysis, no new phenotypic data were used to find candidate immune exposures; instead, reliance was placed on TCR beta sequences and their occurrence across donors. On average, about 200,000 unique TCR beta nucleotide sequences were sequenced per donor among 398 genotyped donors of the cohort, with roughly 18% of those sequences being non-productive.

Trimming removed 0 bases from V and 4 bases from J, leaving 16 bases between the germline ends. The germline V gene provides CDR1 SGHRS and CDR2 YFSETQ. The CDR3 runs 16 amino acids, cysteine and phenylalanine included. Of all the DNA, just the CDR3 is kept, 48 bases in frame from base 1. General findings and caveats noted by the study authors: V-gene and J-gene trimming of TCR beta chains was associated with a missense DCLRE1C variant in a later genetic analysis, and the association was replicated in an independent cohort. A group of highly shared sequence variants was considered likely to be a technical artifact of the sequencing pipeline. Cytomegalovirus status was reported to be diagnosed by the classifier with high specificity and sensitivity in both the original and validation cohorts. Most CMV-associated TCR beta chains appeared to be HLA-restricted in a later analysis, and the HLA associations seemed to be driven largely by CMV exposure. Correlated functional status among segregating V segments might be attributable to linkage disequilibrium, but an unknown experimental factor could not be ruled out. In the study, around 160 TCR beta chains were listed as associated with cytomegalovirus. A few of the identified cytomegalovirus-associated TCR beta chains were confirmed in vitro to be specific for cytomegalovirus antigens. The presence/absence analyses assumed that sequencing depth was roughly uniform across donors, and that assumption may not be true. According to a later genetic analysis, donors in an Asian-associated ancestry cluster had fewer N-insertions in productive TCRs than the roughly 670-donor mean. About 17 rarely observed V segments, including chromosome 9 orphons, were excluded from the earlier analysis of approximately 500 of the donors because counts were too low. In a later analysis, HLA-associated TCR beta chains showed more clonal expansion and lower generation probabilities than non-associated chains that were equally common. CMV serostatus was the only immune exposure information available for the cohort. An earlier analysis of approximately 570 of the donors showed that most TCR beta V segments appeared in productive rearrangements either about 87% or about 30% of the time, which broadly matched IMGT annotations. According to a later analysis, parvovirus B19, influenza, CMV and Epstein-Barr virus appeared linked to several top co-occurrence clusters. The authors suggested that the approach could potentially be extended to other disease states and immunological phenotypes. The cohort was sequenced for TCR beta chains only, and without alpha or paired-chain data the features that could be detected were limited. A further reported finding was that TCR beta sequences accurately predicted the HLA-A and HLA-B alleles for most subjects in the first cohort. The 87-base-pair reads could not distinguish some IMGT-functional V segments, including TRBV6-2 and TRBV6-3, so those segments were excluded. Because some donors lacked HLA typing at each locus, the association tests relied only on the typed subset. Most TCR sequences were observed very rarely across donors, whereas some public TCRs were present in many individuals. A later analysis associated about 17,000 TCR beta sequences with specific HLA alleles at a false discovery rate of 0.05. In a later analysis, the rate of TCR association differed among HLA loci, with DRB1 alleles having the most associated TCRs and HLA-C alleles having the fewest. Strong co-occurrence of HLA alleles, especially DR and DQ, made assigning TCR associations to individual alleles difficult.

The cohort was made up of several hundred healthy bone marrow donors. Cohort members were all nominally healthy when sampled, although unrecorded immune exposures were likely present. The donor was CMV seronegative and was included in the group of 352 seronegative cohort members. A peripheral blood sample was collected from each donor, and TCR beta sequencing was performed on peripheral blood mononuclear cells. The Qiagen DNeasy Blood Extraction Kit was used to extract genomic DNA from the blood cell samples. This clone was recorded a few times. No antigen is known for it. Qualities for individual bases were not recorded, and no much larger clone is one base off. The library came from the immunoSEQ multiplex PCR assay. For the multiplex PCR, a mixture combining 60 forward primers for TCR Vbeta segments and 13 reverse primers for TCR Jbeta segments was used. The CDR3 region of rearranged TCR beta genes was amplified from genomic DNA by a multiplex PCR assay. Amplified TCR beta libraries were sequenced as 87-base-pair reads on the Illumina HiSeq System. The authors' analysis ran thus. A later analysis tallied 75 million to 95 million unique TCR beta chains across the 666 repertoires, and approximately 12 million of those chains were shared by two or more donors. A nearest-neighbor algorithm error-corrected the raw reads and collapsed the reads into unique sequences, merging closely related sequences to remove PCR and sequencing errors. Alignment of CDR3 sequences to IMGT reference sequences was used to assign V, D and J gene segments. Each retained sequence needed at least a six-nucleotide match to both a V gene segment and a J gene segment. Rearrangements were classified as productive when the CDR3 lacked stop codons and remained in frame with V and J, and all other rearrangements were classified as non-productive. Following IMGT convention, CDR3 was defined as the stretch from the second conserved V-encoded cysteine to the conserved J-encoded phenylalanine. The earlier analysis of roughly 590 of the donors excluded sequences that lacked an unambiguous match to a single V gene segment. In an earlier analysis of 587 of the donors, V segments were called functional above 56.7% productive rearrangements and were called segregating when the between-donor standard deviation exceeded 5%. A statistical classification framework was built for diagnosing cytomegalovirus status from the catalog of TCR beta chain sequences. A later analysis assigned V and J genes by comparing TCR nucleotide sequences with IMGT/GENE-DB human TR gene sequences. A later analysis assigned CDR3 sequences and most-parsimonious VDJ recombination scenarios with the TCRdist pipeline. In a later analysis, each TCR beta chain was defined by its CDR3 amino acid sequence together with its V-gene family, and reads without a unique V-gene family were excluded. A later analysis removed 550 to 700 highly shared, low-generation-probability nucleotide sequences to deal with suspected cross-contamination and a sequencing artifact. A later analysis calculated a clonal expansion index for each public chain from normalized within-repertoire ranks of inferred template counts. Generation probabilities in a later analysis came from a VDJ recombination model fitted to out-of-frame rearrangements, and those results were checked against IGoR. Hypergeometric tests were used in a later analysis to score TCR-TCR, TCR-HLA and TCR-CMV co-occurrence, with a repertoire-size bias correction applied to the TCR pairs. In a later analysis, false discovery rates were estimated by permuting HLA or CMV assignments 20 times. A later analysis grouped co-occurring TCRs with DBSCAN, adding TCRdist sequence similarity when clustering within HLA-allele-positive subsets. For co-occurrence clustering, repertoires with fewer than 30,000 or more than 120,000 public chains were excluded, along with about five repertoires with anomalous nucleotide sharing. The immuneACCESS repertoire file appears here via TCRdb, limited to in-frame rearrangements. These files lack a portion of the clones; in checked studies, under half of the deficit traces to unresolved V genes, and the cause of the others is not known. Clone size and the V and J calls come from that table; the DNA yielded D and trimming. This sample holds about 190,000 clones; 79% were observed only once. The ten largest clones capture roughly 1.5% of the sample.

Source material: PBMCs. This sequence was found in a woman aged 18-29 years in good health and CMV-seronegative. The chain joins TRBV5-1 to TRBJ2-5; the best D guess is TRBD2, with 5 bases matching. The CDR3 region has the sequence CASSLEVRGSGETQYF. The base sequence is TGCGCCAGCAGCTTGGAGGTTCGGGGTTCTGGAGAGACCCAGTACTTC.